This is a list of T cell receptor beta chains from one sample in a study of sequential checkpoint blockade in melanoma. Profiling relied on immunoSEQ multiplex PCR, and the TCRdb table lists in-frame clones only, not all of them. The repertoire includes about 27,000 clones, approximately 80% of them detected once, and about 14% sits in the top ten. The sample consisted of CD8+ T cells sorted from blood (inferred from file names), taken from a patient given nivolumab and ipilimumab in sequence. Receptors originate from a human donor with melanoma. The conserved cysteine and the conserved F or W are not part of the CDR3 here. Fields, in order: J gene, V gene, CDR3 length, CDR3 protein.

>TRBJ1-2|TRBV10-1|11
ASKQGADYGYT
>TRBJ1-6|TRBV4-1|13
ASSQEGTEDSPLH
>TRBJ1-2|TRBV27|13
ASSLFRDLNYGYT
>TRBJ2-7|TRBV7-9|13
ASSASGRGVYEQY
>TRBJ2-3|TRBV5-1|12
ASSPGQSTDTQY
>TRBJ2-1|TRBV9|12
ASSPQDRGNEQF
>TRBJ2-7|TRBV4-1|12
ASSQEQGAYEQY
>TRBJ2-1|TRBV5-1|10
ASRTTEYEQF
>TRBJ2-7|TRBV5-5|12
ASSQDVEVYEQY
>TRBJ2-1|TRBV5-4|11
ASSVGGWNEQF
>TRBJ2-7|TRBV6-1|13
ASSETRGLNYEQY
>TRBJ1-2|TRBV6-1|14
ASSEKVDDSTYGYT
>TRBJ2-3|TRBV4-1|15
ASSQDPAGGLQGTQY
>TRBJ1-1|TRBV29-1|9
SVGRGTEAF
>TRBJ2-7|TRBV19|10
ATAVGAREQY
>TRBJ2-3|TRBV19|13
ATHTSGGAVDTQY
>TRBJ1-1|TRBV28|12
ASSQDRGRAEAF
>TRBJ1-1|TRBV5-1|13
ASSLVGRANTEAF
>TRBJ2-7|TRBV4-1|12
ASSHADRPREQY
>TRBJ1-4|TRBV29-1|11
SVAARVGEKLF
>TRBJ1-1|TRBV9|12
ASSVEGRGTEAF
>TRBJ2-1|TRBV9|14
ASSTGLAGSYNEQF
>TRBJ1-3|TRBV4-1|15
ASSKELGQTPGNTIY
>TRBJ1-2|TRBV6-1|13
ASSEASGSNYGYT
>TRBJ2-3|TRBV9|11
ASSVVGTDTQY
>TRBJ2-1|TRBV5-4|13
ASSQYSGGTREQF
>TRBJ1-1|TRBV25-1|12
ASSEGHQNTEAF
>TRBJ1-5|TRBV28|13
ASSFLDAGNQPQH
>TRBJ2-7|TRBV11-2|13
ASSLGFNKAYEQY
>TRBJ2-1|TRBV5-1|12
ASSHGTGINEQF
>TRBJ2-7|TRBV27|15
ASSLPGTSGGVYEQY
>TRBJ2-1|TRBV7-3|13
ASSLIGYRDDEQF
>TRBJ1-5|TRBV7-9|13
ASSQGPGGNQPQH
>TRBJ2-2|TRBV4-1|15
ASSHPSGGPNTGELF
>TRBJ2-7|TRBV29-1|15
SAVAGQGGKSSYEQY
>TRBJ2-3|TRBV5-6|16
ASSPRRAQGALTDTQY
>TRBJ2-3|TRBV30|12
AWTAGEGTDTQY
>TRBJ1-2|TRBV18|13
ASSPRDRGGEGYT
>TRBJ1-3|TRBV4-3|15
ASSQGQGQGRENTIY
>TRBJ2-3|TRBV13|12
ASSSGLASDTQY
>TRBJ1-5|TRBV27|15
ASSPGLGQGYNQPQH
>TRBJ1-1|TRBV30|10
AWSPQGAEAF
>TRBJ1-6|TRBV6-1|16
ASSERPLGGSYNSPLH
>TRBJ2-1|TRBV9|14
ASSPAAGGGGYEQF
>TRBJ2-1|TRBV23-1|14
ASSQSGNGSYNEQF
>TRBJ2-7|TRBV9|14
ASSPGWDSDSYEQY
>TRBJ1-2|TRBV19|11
ASSRGGIDGYT
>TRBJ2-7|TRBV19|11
ASSIAGGYEQY
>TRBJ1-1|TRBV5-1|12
ASSLTGAYTEAF
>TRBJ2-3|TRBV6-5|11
ASSQLHTDTQY
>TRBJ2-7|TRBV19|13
ASSIGQGVSYEQY
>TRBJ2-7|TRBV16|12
ASSGTGEMYEQY
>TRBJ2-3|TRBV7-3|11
ASSFGYTDTQY
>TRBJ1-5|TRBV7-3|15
ASSLYHRGRNNQPQH
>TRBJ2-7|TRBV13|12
ASSLGDRDHEQY